The next 15 T cell receptor beta chains were all read from a single sample in a study of T-cell memory formation after mild COVID-19 (dated by TCRdb to the early 2020s). The library was generated by 5' RACE. Instrument used: Illumina NovaSeq 6000. Using fastp trimming at Q25 and MiXCR clonotype assembly, TCRdb reanalyzed the public sequencing data and kept in-frame beta chains. Every CDR3 protein is listed once, alongside the most common genes and DNA of its rows. The sample includes some 120,000 distinct CDR3 sequences, with roughly 15% observed a single time. Of the sample, around 14% is held by the ten largest clones. Specimen: PBMCs or a T cell subset sorted from them (not recorded which). These receptors came from an adult woman who had mild COVID-19 (a few samples of this study predate the infection). The sample titles of this study are shuffled in the database, so cell type and time point are left out; the donor was told from shared clones.

This chain uses TRBV7-2 with TRBJ2-7; no reliable D call. V lost 1 base and J 2 bases, leaving 9 bases between the germline ends. This CDR3 has 14 amino acids. Germline loops: CDR1 SGHTA, CDR2 FQGNSA. In DNA, the CDR3 is TGTGCCAGCAGCTTAGTTGTGGGAACCTACGAGCAGTACTTC. This codes for CASSLVVGTYEQYF.

This clonotype was seen only a few times. The chain links TRBV18 to TRBJ2-7; TRBD2 might be the D (5 bases). Trimming stripped 3 bases from V and 3 bases from J, with 9 bases between. This CDR3 region has 13 residues. The germline V gene has CDR1 KGHSH and CDR2 LQKENI. The CDR3 DNA follows: TGTGCCAGCTCACCGACCGGGAACTACGAGCAGTACTTC. Its protein product is CASSPTGNYEQYF.

The chain links TRBV29-1 to TRBJ2-2; 9 bases match TRBD2. V gave up 6 bases and J gave up 1 base; unmatched junction bases: 6. The CDR3 consists of 15 residues. Germline-derived CDR1 and CDR2 are SQVTM and ANQGSEA. CDR3 sequence (DNA): TGCAGCGTGACGACTAGCGGACTGAACACCGGGGAGCTGTTTTTT. Its protein is CSVTTSGLNTGELFF.

A word on this clonotype: At one of its ends the junction is not consistent with the germline gene, which may arise from a read error. The V and J genes are TRBV5-1 and TRBJ2-7; 9 nucleotides line up with TRBD2. The CDR3 is 15 amino acids. The germline V gene encodes CDR1 SGHRS and CDR2 YFSETQ. The CDR3, as DNA: TGCGCCAGCAGCGGGTCCGGGACTAGCTCCTGCGAGCAGTACTTC. Protein sequence: CASSGSGTSSCEQYF.

Ten or more counts support this clonotype. The chain links TRBV7-9 to TRBJ2-3; TRBD1 is a possible D gene (5 bases). This CDR3 has 13 amino acids. V dropped 5 bases and J dropped 4 bases, with 10 bases sitting between them. Germline V CDR1 and CDR2: SEHNR, FQNEAQ (reference sequence). CDR3 in DNA: TGTGCCAGCAGCGCGCAGGGTTCAGATACGCAGTATTTT. Translation gives CASSAQGSDTQYF.

This sequence joins TRBV19 and TRBJ2-2; 8 bases agree with TRBD2. Germline V gives CDR1 LNHDA, CDR2 SQIVND (reference sequence). The J segment lost 3 bases and the V segment lost 7 bases, leaving 4 bases of the junction unmatched. There are 14 residues in the CDR3. CDR3: CASKQREYTGELFF. CDR3 nucleotide sequence: TGTGCCAGTAAACAGCGGGAGTACACCGGGGAGCTGTTTTTT.

This chain uses TRBV24-1 with TRBJ2-5; D unclear. Germline assignment: CDR1 KGHDR and CDR2 SFDVKD. There are 12 residues in the CDR3. Trimming removed 1 base at V and 5 bases at J, with 4 bases between. The CDR3 protein is CATSDFQETQYF. CDR3 coding DNA: TGTGCCACCAGTGATTTCCAGGAGACCCAGTACTTC.

The chain carries TRBV10-3 and TRBJ2-7; 16 positions agree with TRBD2. Germline V gene sequence: CDR1 ENHRY, CDR2 SYGVKD. J lost 7 bases, V lost 3 bases, and 3 bases had no gene match. The CDR3 loop spans 15 amino acids. The CDR3 sequence is CAISEGTSGRGEQYF. As DNA, the CDR3 is TGTGCCATCAGTGAAGGGACTAGCGGGAGGGGTGAGCAGTACTTC.

This clonotype was recorded only once. The rearrangement links TRBV5-5 to TRBJ1-2; weak D call: TRBD1 (5 bases). Trimming cost V 5 bases and J 5 bases, with 22 bases left between them. The CDR3 extends over 16 amino acids. Per the germline V gene, CDR1 is SGHKS and CDR2 is YYEKEE (reference sequence). The CDR3 protein is CASSSRVADRNYGYTF. The CDR3 region has the DNA TGTGCCAGCAGTTCGAGGGTGGCAGACAGAAATTATGGCTACACCTTC.

Notes on this clonotype: A much larger clone differs from this one at a single base, so this may be a read error. The V and J genes are TRBV6-6 and TRBJ1-1, with D maybe TRBD1 (6 bases). V was shortened by 7 bases and J by 5 bases, with 14 bases between the two germline ends. CDR3 size: 13 residues. CDR1 MNHNY and CDR2 SVGAGI come from the germline V gene (reference sequence). This CDR3 is CASIMTGRTEAFF. The CDR3 DNA reads TGTGCCAGCATCATGACAGGTAGAACTGAAGCTTTCTTT.

The rearrangement links TRBV2 to TRBJ1-3; D not resolved. V lost 8 bases, J lost 0 bases, and 14 bases lay in between. This CDR3 spans 15 amino acids. CDR1 and CDR2 from the germline V gene are SNHLY and FYNNEI. The CDR3 DNA sequence: TGTGCCAGCGGAAACGCCGCCAACTCTGGAAACACCATATATTTT. Translating gives CASGNAANSGNTIYF.

This clonotype was picked up a small number of times. This chain uses TRBV5-1 with TRBJ2-1; a weak D match, TRBD1 (5 bases). The CDR3 length is 16 residues. Germline loops: CDR1 SGHRS, CDR2 YFSETQ. V dropped 0 bases and J dropped 4 bases, with 14 bases sitting between them. The CDR3 is CASSLGRQQPYNEQFF. CDR3 nucleotide sequence: TGCGCCAGCAGCTTGGGCCGACAGCAACCTTACAATGAGCAGTTCTTC.

This clonotype was counted between two and nine times. The rearrangement joins TRBV5-1 to TRBJ1-2; 7 bases are shared with TRBD1. The CDR3 length is 14 residues. V shed 4 bases, J shed 0 bases, and the junction held 3 bases outside the gene matches. CDR1 is SGHRS, CDR2 YFSETQ, per germline. CDR3 sequence (DNA): TGCGCCAGCAGCCCAGGACAGGCTAACTATGGCTACACCTTC. It translates to CASSPGQANYGYTF. The entire variable domain, with the rest obtained from reference TRBV5-1 and TRBJ1-2, is as follows: KAGVTQTPRYLIKTRGQQVTLSCSPISGHRSVSWYQQTPGQGLQFLFEYFSETQRNKGNFPGRFSGRQFSNSRSEMNVSTLELGDSALYLCASSPGQANYGYTFGSGTRLTVV.

V gene TRBV13 combines with J gene TRBJ2-1; unclear D gene. Trimming removed 2 bases at V and 8 bases at J, with 10 bases between. CDR1 and CDR2 from the germline V gene are PRHDT and FYEKMQ (reference sequence). The CDR3 consists of 13 residues. DNA for the CDR3: TGTGCCAGCAGCTTATGGCGACATTATGAGCAGTTCTTC. Protein product: CASSLWRHYEQFF.

This clonotype was seen a handful of times. This chain joins TRBV12-3 or TRBV12-4 and TRBJ2-4, with TRBD2 identical over 9 bases. The CDR3 has 16 amino acids. The trim removed 1 base at V and 3 bases at J, leaving 4 bases unmatched. The chain's CDR3 is CASSLGLAANKNIQYF. Written as DNA, the CDR3 is TGTGCCAGCAGTTTAGGACTAGCGGCGAACAAAAACATTCAGTACTTC.